The present T cell receptor beta chain was sequenced within a study of blood T cell repertoires in COVID-19. Study at large: Samples representing acute and convalescent COVID-19 were sourced from the United States, Italy and Spain. PBMCs, B-cell-depleted T cells, or T cells provided the cDNA or gDNA that made up the material.

CDR3 length: 16 residues. V lost 0 bases, J lost 4 bases, and 15 bases lay in between. The germline gives CDR1 MNHEY, CDR2 SVGAGI. Authors' methods: Reference gene primers were amplified, and this amplification served to estimate nucleated cell counts. Assay: immunoSEQ multiplex PCR; the TCRdb copy retains only in-frame clones and omits some. The V and J calls and the clone size are those of that table, but D and trimming were determined from the DNA. This sample has approximately 200,000 clones, with almost 90% found just once. This clonotype originated in an older woman with acute or convalescent COVID-19. Specimen: peripheral blood. V and J are TRBV6-5 and TRBJ1-1, with D perhaps TRBD1 (6 bases). In nucleotides, the CDR3 is TGTGCCAGCAGTTACTCGACCCCAACAGGGCCCACTGAAGCTTTCTTT. This translates into CASSYSTPTGPTEAFF.